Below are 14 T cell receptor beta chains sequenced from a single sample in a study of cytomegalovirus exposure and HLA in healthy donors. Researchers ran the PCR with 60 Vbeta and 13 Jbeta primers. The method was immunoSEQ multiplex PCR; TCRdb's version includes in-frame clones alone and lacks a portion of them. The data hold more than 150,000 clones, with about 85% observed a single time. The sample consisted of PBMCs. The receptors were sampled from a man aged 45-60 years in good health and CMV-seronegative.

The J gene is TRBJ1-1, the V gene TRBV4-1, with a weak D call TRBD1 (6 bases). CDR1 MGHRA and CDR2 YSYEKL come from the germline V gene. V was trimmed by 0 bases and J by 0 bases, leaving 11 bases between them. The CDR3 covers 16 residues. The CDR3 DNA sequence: TGCGCCAGCAGCCAAGAACAGGGTAGGGTGAACACTGAAGCTTTCTTT. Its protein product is CASSQEQGRVNTEAFF.

This CDR3 is CASSSQIVYEQYF. The CDR3 nucleotides read TGTGCCAGTAGTTCACAGATAGTTTACGAGCAGTACTTC. This sequence joins TRBV19 and TRBJ2-7; D remains ambiguous. The germline gives CDR1 LNHDA, CDR2 SQIVND (reference sequence). The CDR3 sequence is 13 residues long. Trimming took 5 bases from V and 4 from J, leaving 12 bases between them.

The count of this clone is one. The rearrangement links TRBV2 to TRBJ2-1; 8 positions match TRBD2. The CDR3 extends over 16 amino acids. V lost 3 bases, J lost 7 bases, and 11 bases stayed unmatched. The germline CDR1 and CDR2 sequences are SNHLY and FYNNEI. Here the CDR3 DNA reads TGTGCCAGCAGTGATGTTGGCGGGGGGCCCTGGAATGAGCAGTTCTTC. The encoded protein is CASSDVGGGPWNEQFF.

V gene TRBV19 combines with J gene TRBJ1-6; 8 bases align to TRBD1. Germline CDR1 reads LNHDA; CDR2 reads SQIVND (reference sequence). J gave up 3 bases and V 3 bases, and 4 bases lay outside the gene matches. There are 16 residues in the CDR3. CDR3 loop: CASSILTGDYNSPLHF. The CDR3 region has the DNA TGTGCCAGTAGTATCCTGACAGGGGACTATAATTCACCCCTCCACTTT.

The DNA of the CDR3 is TGTGCCAGCAGCTTAGCGAGGACTAGCGGTAGCTCCTACGAGCAGTACTTC. It encodes CASSLARTSGSSYEQYF. The chain joins TRBV7-8 to TRBJ2-7; TRBD2 matches at 10 bases. V trimming: 0 bases; J trimming: 0 bases; junction bases outside the gene matches: 5. The CDR3 contains 17 residues. CDR1 and CDR2 (germline): SGHVS, FQNEAQ.

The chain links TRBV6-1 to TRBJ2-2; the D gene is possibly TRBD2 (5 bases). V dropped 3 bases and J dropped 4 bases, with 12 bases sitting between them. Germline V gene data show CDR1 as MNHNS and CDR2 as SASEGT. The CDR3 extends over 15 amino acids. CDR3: CASSDGSSGTGELFF. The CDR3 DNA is TGTGCCAGCAGTGATGGGAGTTCGGGCACCGGGGAGCTGTTTTTT.

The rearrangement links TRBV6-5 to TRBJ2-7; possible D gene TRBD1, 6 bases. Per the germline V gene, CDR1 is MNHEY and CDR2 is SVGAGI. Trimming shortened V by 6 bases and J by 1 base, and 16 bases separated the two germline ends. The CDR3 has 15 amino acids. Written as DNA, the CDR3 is TGTGCCAGCAGACTCCAACAGGGAAAATCCTACGAGCAGTACTTC. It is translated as CASRLQQGKSYEQYF.

CDR3 sequence: CASSRRGTLSYEQYF. The CDR3 bases are TGTGCCAGCAGCCGAAGGGGGACACTCTCCTACGAGCAGTACTTC. V and J are TRBV5-6 and TRBJ2-7, with D possibly matching TRBD1 (6 bases). This CDR3 has 15 residues. In germline, CDR1 is SGHDT, CDR2 YYEEEE. The V and J ends lost 4 bases and 0 bases respectively, with 14 bases between them. Full variable domain (outside the CDR3, taken from reference TRBV5-6 and TRBJ2-7): DAGVTQSPTHLIKTRGQQVTLRCSPKSGHDTVSWYQQALGQGPQFIFQYYEEEERQRGNFPDRFSGHQFPNYSSELNVNALLLGDSALYLCASSRRGTLSYEQYFGPGTRLTVT.

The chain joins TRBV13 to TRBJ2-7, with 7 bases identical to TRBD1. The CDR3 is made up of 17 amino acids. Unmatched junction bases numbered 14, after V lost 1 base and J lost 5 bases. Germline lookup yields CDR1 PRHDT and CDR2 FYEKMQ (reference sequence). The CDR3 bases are TGTGCCAGCAGCTTAGCGTTTACAGGGGATGGTTTTAACGAGCAGTACTTC. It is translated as CASSLAFTGDGFNEQYF.

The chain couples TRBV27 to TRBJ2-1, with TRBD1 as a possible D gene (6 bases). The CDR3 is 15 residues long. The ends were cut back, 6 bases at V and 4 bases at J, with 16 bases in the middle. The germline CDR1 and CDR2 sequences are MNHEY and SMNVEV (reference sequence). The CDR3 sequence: CASSLGAGVYNEQFF. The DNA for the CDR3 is TGTGCCAGCAGCCTGGGGGCAGGGGTTTACAATGAGCAGTTCTTC.

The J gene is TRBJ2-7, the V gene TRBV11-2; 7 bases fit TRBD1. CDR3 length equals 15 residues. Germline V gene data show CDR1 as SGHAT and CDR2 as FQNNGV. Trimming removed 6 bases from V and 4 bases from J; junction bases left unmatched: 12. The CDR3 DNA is TGTGCCAGCAGGCCTGTAGGGGACAGAATATACGAGCAGTACTTC. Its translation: CASRPVGDRIYEQYF.

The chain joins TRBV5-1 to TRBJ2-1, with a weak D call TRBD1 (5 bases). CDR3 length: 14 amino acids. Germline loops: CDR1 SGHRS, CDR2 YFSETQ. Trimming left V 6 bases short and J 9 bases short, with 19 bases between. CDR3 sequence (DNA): TGCGCCAGCACCAGGGAAAAGGTTCGTAGTGAGCAGTTCTTC. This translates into CASTREKVRSEQFF.

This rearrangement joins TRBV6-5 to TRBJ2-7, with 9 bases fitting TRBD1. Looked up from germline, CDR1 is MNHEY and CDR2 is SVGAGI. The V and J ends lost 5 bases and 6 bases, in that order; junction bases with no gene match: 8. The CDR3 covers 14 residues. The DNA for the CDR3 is TGTGCCAGCAGTCTGGCCGGGACAGGGTCCGAGCAGTACTTC. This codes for CASSLAGTGSEQYF.

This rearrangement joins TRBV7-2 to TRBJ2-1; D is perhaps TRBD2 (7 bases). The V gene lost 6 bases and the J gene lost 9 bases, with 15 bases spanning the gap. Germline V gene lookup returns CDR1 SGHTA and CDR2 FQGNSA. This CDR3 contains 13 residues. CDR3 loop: CASSRGAFVEQFF. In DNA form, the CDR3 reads TGTGCCAGCAGTCGGGGGGCTTTCGTTGAGCAGTTCTTC.